This T cell receptor (beta chain) was documented in a study of blood T cells in healthy people across ages. About the study: Capture via template switching afforded approximately one barcoded beta molecule per two T cells.

Findings of the study overall: Across samples, TCR beta diversity tracked strongly with naive T cell percentage.

In this sample, this clonotype turned up many times. As yet, its antigen is unknown. Whenever a sample was processed, at least 6 million PBMCs were isolated. A second PCR of roughly 6 to 12 cycles used a sample-barcoded 5' primer and a J-beta primer mix. From the 5' RACE reads, TCRdb called clonotypes with MiXCR, one entry per CDR3 protein. This sample has more than 700,000 distinct CDR3 sequences, with roughly 46% found just once. Germline loops: CDR1 SGHVS, CDR2 FQNEAQ. Unmatched junction bases numbered 6, after V lost 5 bases and J lost 5 bases. The CDR3 spans 14 residues. The sample comprised blood. This clonotype was sampled from an elderly man in good health. The chain recombines TRBV7-8 with TRBJ2-7; 10 positions agree with TRBD1. CDR3: CASSPGQGIHEQYF. DNA of the CDR3: TGTGCCAGCAGCCCGGGACAGGGGATCCACGAGCAGTACTTC.